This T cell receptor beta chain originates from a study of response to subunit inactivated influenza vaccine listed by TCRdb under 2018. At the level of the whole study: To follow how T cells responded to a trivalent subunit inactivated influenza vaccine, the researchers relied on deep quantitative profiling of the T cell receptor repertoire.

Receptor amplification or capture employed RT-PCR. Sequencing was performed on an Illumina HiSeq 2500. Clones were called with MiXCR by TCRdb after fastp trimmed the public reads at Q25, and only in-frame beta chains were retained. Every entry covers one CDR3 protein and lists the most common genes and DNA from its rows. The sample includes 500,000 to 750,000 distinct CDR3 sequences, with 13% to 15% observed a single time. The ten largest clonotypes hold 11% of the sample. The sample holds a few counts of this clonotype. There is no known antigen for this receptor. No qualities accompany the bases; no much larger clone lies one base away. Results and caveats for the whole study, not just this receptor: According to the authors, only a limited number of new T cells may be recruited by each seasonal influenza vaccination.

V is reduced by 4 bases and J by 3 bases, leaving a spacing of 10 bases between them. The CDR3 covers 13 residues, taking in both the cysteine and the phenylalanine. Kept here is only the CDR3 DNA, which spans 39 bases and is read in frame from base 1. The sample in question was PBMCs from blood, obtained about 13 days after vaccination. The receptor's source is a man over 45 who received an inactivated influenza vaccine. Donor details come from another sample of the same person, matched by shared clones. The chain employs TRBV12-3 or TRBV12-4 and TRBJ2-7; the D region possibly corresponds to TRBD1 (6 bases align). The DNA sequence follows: TGTGCCAGCAGTTCCGACAGGATCTACGAGCAGTACTTC. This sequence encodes CASSSDRIYEQYF.